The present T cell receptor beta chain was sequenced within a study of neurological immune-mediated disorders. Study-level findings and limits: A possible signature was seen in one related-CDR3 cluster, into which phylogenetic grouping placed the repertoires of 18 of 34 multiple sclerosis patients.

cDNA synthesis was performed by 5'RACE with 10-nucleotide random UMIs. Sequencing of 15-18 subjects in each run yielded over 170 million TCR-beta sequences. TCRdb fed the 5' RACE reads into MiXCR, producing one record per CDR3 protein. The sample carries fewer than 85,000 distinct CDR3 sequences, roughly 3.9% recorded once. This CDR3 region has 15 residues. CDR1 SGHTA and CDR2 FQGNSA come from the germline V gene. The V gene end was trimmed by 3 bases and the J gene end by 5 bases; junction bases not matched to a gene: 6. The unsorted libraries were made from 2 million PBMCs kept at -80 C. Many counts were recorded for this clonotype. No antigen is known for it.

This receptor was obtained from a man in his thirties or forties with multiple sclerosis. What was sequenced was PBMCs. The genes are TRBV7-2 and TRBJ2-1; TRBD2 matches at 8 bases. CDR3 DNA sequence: TGTGCCAGCAGCTTGGGGCGGGGGGAGCACAATGAGCAGTTCTTC. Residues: CASSLGRGEHNEQFF.